This T cell receptor (beta chain) stems from a study of shared clonotypes between healthy human individuals. Study-wide background: The donor group consisted of a couple of women and a few men, aged 18 to 49. Donors had three CD4 naive, three CD4 memory, two CD8 naive and one CD8 memory plate apiece.

Data came from immunoSEQ multiplex PCR; TCRdb stores just in-frame clones and leaves some out. The sample includes some 2,500,000 clones, just under 95% of them seen just once. Notes on the study in general: The study generally estimated greater richness for naive than memory subsets. Only a few donors were included, so the genetic and exposure-history diversity represented was limited.

As concerns this clone: What it binds is unknown.

The CDR3 runs to 11 residues. Germline V lookup: CDR1 MDHEN, CDR2 SYDVKM. The V and J ends lost 5 bases and 11 bases respectively, with 10 bases between them. The sequence was obtained from a man between 18 and 35 years old in good health. Some clones in this sample may be carry-over from other donors' samples. This chain joins TRBV28 and TRBJ2-1; D is undetermined. The sample taken for sequencing was naive CD4+ T cells from PBMCs. As for subset: CD45RA+ positively selected. CDR3 bases: TGTGCCAGCAGTCGGACGACCAAGCAGTTCTTC. This encodes CASSRTTKQFF.